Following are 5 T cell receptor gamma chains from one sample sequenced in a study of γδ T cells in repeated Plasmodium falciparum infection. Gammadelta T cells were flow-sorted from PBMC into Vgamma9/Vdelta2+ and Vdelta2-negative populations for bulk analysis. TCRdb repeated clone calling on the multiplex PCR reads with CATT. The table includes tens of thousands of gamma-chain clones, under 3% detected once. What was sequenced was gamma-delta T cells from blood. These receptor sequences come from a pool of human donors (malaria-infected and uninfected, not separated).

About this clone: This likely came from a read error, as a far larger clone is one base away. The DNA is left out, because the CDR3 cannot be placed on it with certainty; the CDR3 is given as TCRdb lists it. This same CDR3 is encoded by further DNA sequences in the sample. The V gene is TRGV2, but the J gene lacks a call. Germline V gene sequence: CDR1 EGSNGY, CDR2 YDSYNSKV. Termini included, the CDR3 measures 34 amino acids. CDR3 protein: CATWDGRGRIIIRNSLAVEQHLLSQVSIGRIQHF.

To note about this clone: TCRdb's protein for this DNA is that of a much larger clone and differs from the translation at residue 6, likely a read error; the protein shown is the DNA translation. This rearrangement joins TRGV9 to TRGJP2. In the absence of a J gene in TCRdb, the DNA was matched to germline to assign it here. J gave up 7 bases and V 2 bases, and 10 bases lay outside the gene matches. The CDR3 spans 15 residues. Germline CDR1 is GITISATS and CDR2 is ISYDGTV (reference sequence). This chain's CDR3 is CALWEAKVSDWIKTF. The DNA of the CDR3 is TGTGCCTTGTGGGAGGCGAAAGTGTCTGATTGGATCAAGACGTTT.

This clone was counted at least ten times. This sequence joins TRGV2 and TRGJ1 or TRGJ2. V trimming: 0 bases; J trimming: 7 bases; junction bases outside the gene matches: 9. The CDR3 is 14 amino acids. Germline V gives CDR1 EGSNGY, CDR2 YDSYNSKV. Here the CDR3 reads CATWDGHGGYKKLF. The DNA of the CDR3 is TGTGCCACCTGGGACGGGCACGGGGGCTATAAGAAACTCTTT.

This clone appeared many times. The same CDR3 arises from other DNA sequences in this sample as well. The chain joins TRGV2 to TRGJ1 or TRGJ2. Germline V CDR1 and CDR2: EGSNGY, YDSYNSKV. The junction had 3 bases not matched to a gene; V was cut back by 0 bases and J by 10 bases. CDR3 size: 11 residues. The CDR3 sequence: CATWDGRKKLF. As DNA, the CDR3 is TGTGCCACCTGGGACGGGAGAAAGAAACTCTTT.

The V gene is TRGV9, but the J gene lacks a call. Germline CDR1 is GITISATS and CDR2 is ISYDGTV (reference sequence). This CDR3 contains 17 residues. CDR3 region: CALWAVRHALGQKIQVF. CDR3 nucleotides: TGTGCCTTGTGGGCGGTGCGGCACGCGTTGGGCCAAAAAATCCAGGTATTT.